A single sample gave rise to the 28 T cell receptor beta chains below, sequenced in a study of cytomegalovirus exposure and HLA in healthy donors. PCR amplification relied on 60 Vbeta primers (plus 13 Jbeta primers). Profiling relied on immunoSEQ multiplex PCR, and the TCRdb table lists in-frame clones only, not all of them. The sample yields more than 150,000 clones, 80% to 90% seen once. The sequenced material came from PBMCs. These receptors all come from a young man in good health and CMV-seropositive.

This chain links TRBV18 with TRBJ2-7; D may be TRBD1 (6 bases). Trimming took off 3 bases at V and 3 bases at J, with 9 bases between the two ends. The germline gives CDR1 KGHSH, CDR2 LQKENI. This CDR3 comprises 13 residues. The CDR3 region has the DNA TGTGCCAGCTCACCTTTAGGGGGCTACGAGCAGTACTTC. It specifies CASSPLGGYEQYF.

The chain employs TRBV19 and TRBJ1-1, with D perhaps matching TRBD1 (5 bases). Germline CDR1 reads LNHDA; CDR2 reads SQIVND (reference sequence). CDR3 size: 13 residues. Trimming took 5 bases from V and 5 from J, leaving 12 bases between them. The CDR3 spells CASSLGKGTEAFF. CDR3 sequence (DNA): TGTGCCAGTAGTCTGGGGAAGGGGACTGAAGCTTTCTTT.

The V call is TRBV5-1, the J call TRBJ2-3; 13 bases are shared with TRBD2. V was pared by 3 bases and J by 1 base, with 17 bases of the junction left unmatched. The CDR3 runs 21 residues. Germline V CDR1 and CDR2: SGHRS, YFSETQ. For the CDR3, the DNA is TGCGCCAGCAGCTACCCCCCCGGGACTAGCGGGGTTCTACCTCGCACAGATACGCAGTATTTT. Translation: CASSYPPGTSGVLPRTDTQYF.

V gene TRBV7-2 combines with J gene TRBJ2-1, with 8 positions matching TRBD2. V dropped 7 bases and J dropped 1; count of bases not matched to a gene: 9. The CDR3 runs to 16 residues. CDR1 and CDR2 (germline): SGHTA, FQGNSA. DNA for the CDR3: TGTGCCAGCACCCTCCCGCGCGGGAGGTCCTACAATGAGCAGTTCTTC. It is translated as CASTLPRGRSYNEQFF.

This sequence joins TRBV7-9 and TRBJ2-1; 11 bases are shared with TRBD2. Germline CDR1 is SEHNR and CDR2 is FQNEAQ (reference sequence). The CDR3 loop spans 15 amino acids. J gave up 9 bases and V 2 bases, and 6 bases lay outside the gene matches. For the CDR3, the DNA is TGTGCCAGCAGCTTACTGACTAGCGGGGTCAGTGAGCAGTTCTTC. Residues: CASSLLTSGVSEQFF.

The V gene is TRBV7-2, the J gene TRBJ2-4, with unresolved D. This CDR3 comprises 17 residues. Germline loops: CDR1 SGHTA, CDR2 FQGNSA. The V and J ends lost 5 bases and 0 bases respectively, with 17 bases between them. CDR3 nucleotide sequence: TGTGCCAGCAGCCCAAGTGGGCTGGCTGTAGCCAAAAACATTCAGTACTTC. Protein sequence: CASSPSGLAVAKNIQYF.

This chain links TRBV6-5 with TRBJ2-2; a possible D gene is TRBD1 (6 bases). The CDR3 is 14 residues long. Germline CDR1 MNHEY, CDR2 SVGAGI. V dropped 2 bases and J dropped 7 bases, with 11 bases sitting between them. This CDR3 reads CASSYQGRGGELFF. In nucleotides, the CDR3 is TGTGCCAGCAGTTACCAGGGGCGTGGCGGGGAGCTGTTTTTT.

This clone occurred a few times. It differs at one base from a far larger clone, so likely a read error. The chain recombines TRBV5-6 with TRBJ1-3; no clear D. CDR1 and CDR2 from the germline V gene are SGHDT and YYEEEE. This CDR3 has 14 residues. The V end lost 0 bases, the J end lost 4 bases, and 8 bases lay between the germline ends. As DNA, the CDR3 is TGTGCCAGCAGCTTGGATACTGAAGGAAACACCATATATTTT. Translated: CASSLDTEGNTIYF.

The gene calls are TRBV30 and TRBJ2-7; 10 bases are a match to TRBD1. Germline V lookup: CDR1 GTSNPN, CDR2 SVGIG (reference sequence). The V and J ends lost 2 bases and 5 bases, in that order; junction bases with no gene match: 9. The CDR3 totals 15 residues. Written as DNA, the CDR3 is TGTGCCTGGAGTATCCCCCGGGACAGGGGCGACGAGCAGTACTTC. Encoded protein: CAWSIPRDRGDEQYF. The full variable domain, rest sourced from reference TRBV30 and TRBJ2-7, is SQTIHQWPATLVQPVGSPLSLECTVEGTSNPNLYWYRQAAGRGLQLLFYSVGIGQISSEVPQNLSASRPQDRQFILSSKKLLLSDSGFYLCAWSIPRDRGDEQYFGPGTRLTVT.

CDR3 sequence: CASSELARDTQYF. CDR3 in DNA: TGTGCCAGCAGTGAGCTAGCTCGGGATACGCAGTATTTT. The chain links TRBV2 to TRBJ2-3; tentatively, D is TRBD2 (5 bases). Per the germline V gene, CDR1 is SNHLY and CDR2 is FYNNEI. The CDR3 is made up of 13 amino acids. Between the trimmed V and J ends, which lost 3 bases and 6 bases, there was a span of 10 bases.

The chain employs TRBV5-1 and TRBJ1-2; D gene ambiguous. Trimming removed 2 bases from V and 4 bases from J, with 15 bases in between. This CDR3 has 15 residues. Per germline, CDR1 SGHRS and CDR2 YFSETQ. The CDR3 DNA sequence: TGCGCCAGCAGCTTAGAGTCCGGAGGTCCCTATGGCTACACCTTC. The encoded protein is CASSLESGGPYGYTF.

The chain couples TRBV19 to TRBJ2-1, with 8 bases lining up with TRBD2. J lost 8 bases, V lost 0 bases, and 9 bases had no gene match. CDR1 LNHDA and CDR2 SQIVND come from the germline V gene (reference sequence). The CDR3 runs 16 residues. CDR3 sequence reads: CASSIEGRGVSHEQFF. DNA of the CDR3: TGTGCCAGTAGTATAGAGGGGCGGGGGGTATCACATGAGCAGTTCTTC.

The rearrangement joins TRBV15 to TRBJ2-5; weak D call: TRBD2 (7 bases). The V end lost 3 bases, the J end lost 5 bases, and 13 bases lay between the germline ends. Germline-derived CDR1 and CDR2 are LNHNV and YYDKDF (reference sequence). The CDR3 contains 14 residues. The CDR3 sequence: CATSSGGPGETQYF. The CDR3 DNA sequence: TGTGCCACCAGCAGCGGGGGGCCTGGGGAGACCCAGTACTTC. Full variable domain (rest looked up from reference TRBV15 and TRBJ2-5): DAMVIQNPRYQVTQFGKPVTLSCSQTLNHNVMYWYQQKSSQAPKLLFHYYDKDFNNEADTPDNFQSRRPNTSFCFLDIRSPGLGDTAMYLCATSSGGPGETQYFGPGTRLLVL.

The chain is built from TRBV30 and TRBJ2-7, with 7 bases fitting TRBD2. The CDR3 contains 23 residues. J was trimmed by 0 bases and V by 0 bases; bases with no gene match: 29. Germline V lookup: CDR1 GTSNPN, CDR2 SVGIG (reference sequence). CDR3 nucleotide sequence: TGTGCCTGGAGTGTACGAGTCGTGGGGGTTGTGGGGAGGGGAAATATAAGCTCCTACGAGCAGTACTTC. It encodes CAWSVRVVGVVGRGNISSYEQYF.

This clone was counted only a few times. The V call is TRBV19, the J call TRBJ1-1; D call uncertain. This CDR3 comprises 13 residues. The V end was cut by 3 bases, the J end by 4 bases, with 9 bases between. CDR1 LNHDA and CDR2 SQIVND come from the germline V gene (reference sequence). CDR3 DNA sequence: TGTGCCAGTAGTATGAGGCAGACCACTGAAGCTTTCTTT. It codes for CASSMRQTTEAFF.

This clone was seen more than once but under ten times. This chain joins TRBV19 and TRBJ1-1; D call uncertain. Between the trimmed V and J ends, which lost 8 bases and 5 bases, there was a span of 15 bases. The CDR3 spans 13 residues. The germline CDR1 and CDR2 sequences are LNHDA and SQIVND (reference sequence). The CDR3 DNA sequence: TGTGCCAGTCAACCCAATCTACGGACTGAAGCTTTCTTT. This sequence encodes CASQPNLRTEAFF.

The chain recombines TRBV27 with TRBJ1-1, with D uncertain. Trimming stripped 1 base from V and 3 bases from J, with 9 bases between. The CDR3 runs 14 residues. Germline loops: CDR1 MNHEY, CDR2 SMNVEV (reference sequence). Here the CDR3 DNA reads TGTGCCAGCAGTTTATTTAGGGAGGACACTGAAGCTTTCTTT. Translation gives CASSLFREDTEAFF.

Comment on this clone: In the same sample, other DNA sequences code for this CDR3. This sequence joins TRBV5-4 and TRBJ2-1, with TRBD1 as a possible D gene (5 bases). Germline CDR1 SGHNT, CDR2 YYREEE (reference sequence). Trimming shortened V by 2 bases and J by 7 bases, and 7 bases separated the two germline ends. The CDR3 sequence is 12 residues long. CDR3 in DNA: TGTGCCAGCAGCTTAGGGGAAAATGAGCAGTTCTTC. Its protein product is CASSLGENEQFF.

This clone was observed a single time. The genes are TRBV10-2 and TRBJ2-2, with D tentatively TRBD1 (6 bases). The V gene lost 7 bases and the J gene lost 3 bases, with 15 bases spanning the gap. Germline CDR1 WSHSY, CDR2 SAAADI. The CDR3 has 15 amino acids. CDR3 DNA: TGCGCCAGCATTACAGGGTCTCTCGACACCGGGGAGCTGTTTTTT. Its protein product is CASITGSLDTGELFF.

This clone has a handful of counts. This chain links TRBV19 with TRBJ1-4, with TRBD1 as a possible D gene (6 bases). V was pared by 7 bases and J by 6 bases, with 21 bases between. CDR1 and CDR2 (germline): LNHDA, SQIVND (reference sequence). CDR3 length: 16 residues. The DNA of the CDR3 is TGTGCCAGTACCCAAACCTACAGGGATATCGATGAAAAACTGTTTTTT. Amino acids: CASTQTYRDIDEKLFF.

The genes are TRBV4-1 and TRBJ2-4; TRBD2 might be the D (5 bases). The V end lost 2 bases, the J end lost 0 bases, and 14 bases lay between the germline ends. This CDR3 contains 17 residues. Germline assignment: CDR1 MGHRA and CDR2 YSYEKL. This CDR3 is CASSQFLTREAKNIQYF. The CDR3 bases are TGCGCCAGCAGCCAATTCCTCACGAGGGAAGCCAAAAACATTCAGTACTTC.

This chain joins TRBV7-3 and TRBJ1-1, with TRBD1 matching over 7 bases. The ends lost 0 bases at V and 4 bases at J; junction bases unmatched: 5. The germline gives CDR1 SGHTA, CDR2 FQGTGA. The CDR3 has 15 residues. CDR3 bases: TGTGCCAGCAGCTTAACAGGGGGCTTAGGCACTGAAGCTTTCTTT. This encodes CASSLTGGLGTEAFF.

The chain has TRBV29-1 and TRBJ2-3; the D gene is possibly TRBD1 (6 bases). CDR1 SQVTM and CDR2 ANQGSEA come from the germline V gene. The CDR3 has 15 residues. Between the trimmed V and J ends, which lost 3 bases and 0 bases, there was a span of 13 bases. CDR3 DNA sequence: TGCAGCGTTGAGGACAGACTCACTAGCACAGATACGCAGTATTTT. It specifies CSVEDRLTSTDTQYF.

This rearrangement joins TRBV10-3 to TRBJ2-3; 9 bases match TRBD2. The germline V gene encodes CDR1 ENHRY and CDR2 SYGVKD. This CDR3 has 15 residues. With V trimmed by 6 bases and J by 0 bases, 4 bases remained unmatched. The CDR3 region is CAIRSSGASTDTQYF. The CDR3 nucleotides are TGTGCCATCAGGTCTAGCGGGGCTAGCACAGATACGCAGTATTTT.

The chain links TRBV9 to TRBJ1-6; weak D call: TRBD1 (5 bases). V lost 3 bases to trimming and J lost 0 bases, with 7 bases between them. This CDR3 spans 15 amino acids. Germline-derived CDR1 and CDR2 are SGDLS and YYNGEE. CDR3 in amino acids: CASSGRVSYNSPLHF. The CDR3 DNA reads as TGTGCCAGCAGCGGCAGGGTCTCCTATAATTCACCCCTCCACTTT.

The V gene is TRBV6-5, the J gene TRBJ1-4; perhaps TRBD1 as D (5 bases). V was trimmed by 4 bases and J by 5 bases, leaving 11 bases between them. Per germline, CDR1 MNHEY and CDR2 SVGAGI. The CDR3 contains 14 residues. CDR3 sequence (DNA): TGTGCCAGCAGTTGGGGCGGGGGGAATGAAAAACTGTTTTTT. It translates to CASSWGGGNEKLFF.

The table lists this clone with a count of one. The chain links TRBV5-1 to TRBJ2-5; TRBD2 matches 11 bases. This CDR3 region has 14 residues. Germline V gene sequence: CDR1 SGHRS, CDR2 YFSETQ. With 0 bases clipped from V and 5 bases from J, the junction kept 0 bases outside the gene matches. The CDR3 DNA follows: TGCGCCAGCAGCTTGGCTAGCGGGGGGGAGACCCAGTACTTC. It is translated as CASSLASGGETQYF.

Comment on this clone: This sample includes further DNA sequences coding for the same CDR3. The V and J genes are TRBV7-2 and TRBJ2-5; no firm D call. Germline values: CDR1 SGHTA, CDR2 FQGNSA. The V gene lost 2 bases and the J gene lost 4 bases, with 2 bases spanning the gap. The CDR3 contains 11 residues. The CDR3 sequence is CASSLLETQYF. Here the CDR3 DNA reads TGTGCCAGCAGCTTACTAGAGACCCAGTACTTC.